The 2 T cell receptor beta chains in this list originate from one sample, sequenced in a study of blood T cells in healthy people across ages. PCR was performed a second time for about 7 to 11 cycles using a sample-barcoded 5' primer and a J-beta primer mix. TCRdb recomputed calls from the 5' RACE reads with MiXCR, one row per CDR3 protein. Of 1.4 million or so distinct CDR3 sequences listed, around 40% were seen once; the top ten hold less than 5%. Sequenced sample: blood. Every receptor here comes from a woman between 18 and 30 years old in good health.

The table lists this clonotype with a few counts. A read error may account for a junction end that differs from germline. The chain employs TRBV20-1 and TRBJ2-1; a possible D gene is TRBD1 (5 bases). From germline, CDR1 is DFQATT and CDR2 SNEGSKA (reference sequence). The length of the CDR3 is 14 residues. This CDR3 is CSARDRNSYNEQFF. CDR3 nucleotides: TGCAGTGCAAGAGACAGAAACTCCTACAATGAGCAGTTCTTC.

This clonotype has a handful of counts. The V call is TRBV6-2 or TRBV6-3, the J call TRBJ2-1, with D tentatively TRBD2 (8 bases). Looked up from germline, CDR1 is MNHEY and CDR2 is SVGEGT. Deletions cut 2 bases from V and 0 bases from J, with 14 bases between. The CDR3 extends over 17 amino acids. The chain's CDR3 is CASSYERGTVSYNEQFF. CDR3 in DNA: TGTGCCAGCAGTTACGAGCGGGGGACAGTCTCCTACAATGAGCAGTTCTTC.